This TCR beta chain was retrieved from a study of blood T cell repertoires in COVID-19. The germline V gene has CDR1 GTSNPN and CDR2 SVGIG (reference sequence). This CDR3 is built from 16 residues. Trimming cost V 0 bases and J 5 bases; bases outside gene matches: 6. Using immunoSEQ multiplex PCR, the repertoire was profiled, and TCRdb retains in-frame clones only, with some absent. The sample lists 200,000 to 250,000 clones, around 90% occurring once. The origin of this receptor is a man between 60 and 75 years old with COVID-19, enrolled during active disease. The chain couples TRBV30 to TRBJ2-3, with TRBD2 identical over 12 bases. The sequencing input was peripheral blood. This CDR3 reads CAWSVRLTSGRDTQYF. CDR3 in DNA: TGTGCCTGGAGTGTACGTCTGACTAGCGGGAGAGATACGCAGTATTTT.